This T cell receptor (beta chain) was obtained from a study of T-cell memory formation after mild COVID-19. TCRdb ran MiXCR on the 5' RACE reads and lists one entry per CDR3 protein. The table has around 250,000 distinct CDR3 sequences, roughly 10% seen once; the top ten hold 22%. Germline CDR1 is SGHRS and CDR2 is YFSETQ. V lost 7 bases to trimming and J lost 1 base; unmatched junction nucleotides: 7. The CDR3 consists of 15 residues. The sample holds a few counts of this clonotype. This rearrangement joins TRBV5-1 to TRBJ2-1; 8 nucleotides line up with TRBD2. The sequencing input was PBMCs or a T cell subset sorted from them (not recorded which). The clonotype was recovered from a man in his late teens or twenties who had mild COVID-19 (a few samples of this study predate the infection). Cell type and time point are not known. The CDR3: CASGAAGVSYNEQFF. CDR3 DNA: TGCGCCAGCGGAGCAGCGGGGGTTTCCTACAATGAGCAGTTCTTC.